This TCR beta chain was sequenced during a study of blood T cell repertoires in COVID-19. Whole-study context: T cells, B-cell-depleted T cells, or PBMCs supplied cDNA or gDNA.

In the original processing: Reference gene primer amplification gave estimated nucleated cell counts. Some clones are missing from TCRdb's copy, which holds only in-frame ones; the method was immunoSEQ multiplex PCR. The DNA was the basis for D and trimming; V, J and clone size are from that table. The table has about 230,000 clones, approximately 83% seen once. This receptor was obtained from a woman in her 30s with COVID-19, enrolled during active disease. The material sequenced was peripheral blood.

CDR3 amino acids: CASSLKGAAEKLFF. DNA for the CDR3: TGTGCCAGCAGCTTGAAGGGGGCGGCAGAAAAACTGTTTTTT. The chain couples TRBV5-4 to TRBJ1-4, with TRBD1 matching over 7 bases. The V segment lost 1 base and the J segment 8 bases; nucleotides outside the gene matches: 5. There are 14 residues in the CDR3. Germline assignment: CDR1 SGHNT and CDR2 YYREEE (reference sequence).